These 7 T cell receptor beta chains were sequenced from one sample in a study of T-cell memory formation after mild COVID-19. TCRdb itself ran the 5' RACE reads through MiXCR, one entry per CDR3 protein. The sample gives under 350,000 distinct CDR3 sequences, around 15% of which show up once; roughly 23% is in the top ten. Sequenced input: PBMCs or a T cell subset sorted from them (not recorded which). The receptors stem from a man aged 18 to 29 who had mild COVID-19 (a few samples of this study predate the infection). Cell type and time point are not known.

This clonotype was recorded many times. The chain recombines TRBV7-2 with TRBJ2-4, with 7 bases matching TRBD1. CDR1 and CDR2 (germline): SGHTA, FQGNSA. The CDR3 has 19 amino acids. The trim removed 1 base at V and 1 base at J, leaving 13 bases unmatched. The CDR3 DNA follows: TGTGCCAGCAGCTTAGGAGGCAGGGGGACCATGTTGGCCAAAAACATTCAGTACTTC. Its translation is CASSLGGRGTMLAKNIQYF. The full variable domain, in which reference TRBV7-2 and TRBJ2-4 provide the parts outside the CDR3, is GAGVSQSPSNKVTEKGKDVELRCDPISGHTALYWYRQSLGQGLEFLIYFQGNSAPDKSGLPSDRFSAERTGGSVSTLTIQRTQQEDSAVYLCASSLGGRGTMLAKNIQYFGAGTRLSVL.

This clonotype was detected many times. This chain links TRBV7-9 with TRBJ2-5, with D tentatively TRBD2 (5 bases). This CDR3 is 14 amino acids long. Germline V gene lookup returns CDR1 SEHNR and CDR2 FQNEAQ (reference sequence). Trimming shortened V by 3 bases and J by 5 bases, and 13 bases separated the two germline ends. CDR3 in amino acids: CASSFPGFSETQYF. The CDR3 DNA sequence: TGTGCCAGCAGCTTCCCGGGGTTCAGCGAGACCCAGTACTTC.

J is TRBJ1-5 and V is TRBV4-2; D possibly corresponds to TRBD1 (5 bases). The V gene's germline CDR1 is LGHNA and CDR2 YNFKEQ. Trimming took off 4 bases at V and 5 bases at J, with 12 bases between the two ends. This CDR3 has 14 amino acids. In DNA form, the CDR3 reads TGTGCCAGCAGCCCCACCGCGGGGGATCAGCCCCAGCATTTT. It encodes CASSPTAGDQPQHF.

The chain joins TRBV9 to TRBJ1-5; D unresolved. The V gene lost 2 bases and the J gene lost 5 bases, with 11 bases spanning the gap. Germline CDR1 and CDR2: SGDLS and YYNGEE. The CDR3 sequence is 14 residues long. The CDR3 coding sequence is TGTGCCAGCAGCGTGAACCCAGCGGATCAGCCCCAGCATTTT. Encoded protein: CASSVNPADQPQHF.

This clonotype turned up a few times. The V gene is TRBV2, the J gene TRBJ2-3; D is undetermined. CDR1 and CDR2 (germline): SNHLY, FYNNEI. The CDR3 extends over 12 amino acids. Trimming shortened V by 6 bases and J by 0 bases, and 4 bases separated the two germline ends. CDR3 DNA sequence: TGTGCCAGCAGGTACAGCACAGATACGCAGTATTTT. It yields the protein CASRYSTDTQYF.

The CDR3 here is CSARGGLAGNTGELFF. The CDR3 nucleotides read TGCAGTGCTAGAGGGGGGCTAGCGGGGAACACCGGGGAGCTGTTTTTT. This chain uses TRBV20-1 with TRBJ2-2; 8 bases are a match to TRBD2. This CDR3 is built from 16 residues. Germline assignment: CDR1 DFQATT and CDR2 SNEGSKA (reference sequence). V gave up 1 base and J gave up 1 base; unmatched junction bases: 5.

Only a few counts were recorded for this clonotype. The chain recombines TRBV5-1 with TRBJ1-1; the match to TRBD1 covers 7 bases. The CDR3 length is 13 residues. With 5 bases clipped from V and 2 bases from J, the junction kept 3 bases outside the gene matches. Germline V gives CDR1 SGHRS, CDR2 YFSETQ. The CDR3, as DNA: TGCGCCAGCAGGACAGGGTTCAACACTGAAGCTTTCTTT. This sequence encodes CASRTGFNTEAFF.